A selection of T cell receptor beta chains follows, all from one sample in a study of shared clonotypes between healthy human individuals. Method: immunoSEQ multiplex PCR; TCRdb's copy keeps in-frame clones and lacks some. The data show about 1.1 million clones, around 78% seen once. The material sequenced was memory CD4+ T cells from PBMCs. Source of these receptors: a man younger than 35 in good health. Some clones in this sample may be carry-over from other donors' samples. Each CDR3 is given with its conserved first and last residue. The D gene is left open where the match is weak. Size values are once, few and many counts, or a class for expanded clones, and some rows have none.

D gene	clone size	CDR3 length	V gene	J gene	CDR3 DNA	CDR3 protein
-	once	15	TRBV7-8	TRBJ2-1	TGTGCCAGCAGTCTCAGGGGAGGGTCCTACAATGAGCAGTTCTTC	CASSLRGGSYNEQFF
-	-	13	TRBV10-1	TRBJ2-7	TGCGCCAGCAGGGACCTCCAAACCTACGAGCAGTACTTC	CASRDLQTYEQYF
-	-	14	TRBV7-3	TRBJ1-1	TGTGCCAGCAGCCTCACCCCAGGGTACACTGAAGCTTTCTTT	CASSLTPGYTEAFF
-	-	16	TRBV18	TRBJ1-5	TGTGCCAGCTCACCAGTCCAGGTCCATAGCAATCAGCCCCAGCATTTT	CASSPVQVHSNQPQHF
-	-	15	TRBV2	TRBJ1-3	TGTGCCAGCAGGGAGACTCCACCATCTGGAAACACCATATATTTT	CASRETPPSGNTIYF
-	-	14	TRBV6-6	TRBJ1-5	TGTGCCAGCAGTTACTCGTATAGCAATCAGCCCCAGCATTTT	CASSYSYSNQPQHF
-	-	14	TRBV6-1	TRBJ1-5	TGTGCCAGCAGTACTCAACAGGGATATCAGCCCCAGCATTTT	CASSTQQGYQPQHF
TRBD1	once	17	TRBV5-4	TRBJ1-2	TGTGCCAGCAGTTGGACGCAGGGGGCGGGAGTTAACTATGGCTACACCTTC	CASSWTQGAGVNYGYTF
-	-	13	TRBV29-1	TRBJ2-3	TGCAGCGTTGACGTGCGGGGCCGGGATACGCAGTATTTT	CSVDVRGRDTQYF
TRBD2	-	16	TRBV7-2	TRBJ2-7	TGTGCCAGCACCCAAGACCTTAGCGGGACCTGGGACGAGCAGTACTTC	CASTQDLSGTWDEQYF
-	many	15	TRBV28	TRBJ2-4	TGTGCCAGCAGTACACCGGGGGGACAGGTTAACATTCAGTACTTC	CASSTPGGQVNIQYF
-	few	13	TRBV9	TRBJ1-2	TGTGCCAGCAGCGTAGTACAGAACTATGGCTACACCTTC	CASSVVQNYGYTF
-	-	14	TRBV15	TRBJ2-3	TGTGCCACCAGCAGAGATGCACGCACAGATACGCAGTATTTT	CATSRDARTDTQYF
TRBD1	few	15	TRBV29-1	TRBJ1-1	TGCAGCGTTGAAGGGAGACAGGGGGCTATAACTGAAGCTTTCTTT	CSVEGRQGAITEAFF
-	few	13	TRBV6-5	TRBJ1-1	TGTGCCAGCAGTACGACCTTAGGGACTGAAGCTTTCTTT	CASSTTLGTEAFF
TRBD1	-	16	TRBV30	TRBJ1-2	TGTGCCTCCCAACCGTTGGGGAGTCAGGGGGCATTCGGCTACACCTTC	CASQPLGSQGAFGYTF